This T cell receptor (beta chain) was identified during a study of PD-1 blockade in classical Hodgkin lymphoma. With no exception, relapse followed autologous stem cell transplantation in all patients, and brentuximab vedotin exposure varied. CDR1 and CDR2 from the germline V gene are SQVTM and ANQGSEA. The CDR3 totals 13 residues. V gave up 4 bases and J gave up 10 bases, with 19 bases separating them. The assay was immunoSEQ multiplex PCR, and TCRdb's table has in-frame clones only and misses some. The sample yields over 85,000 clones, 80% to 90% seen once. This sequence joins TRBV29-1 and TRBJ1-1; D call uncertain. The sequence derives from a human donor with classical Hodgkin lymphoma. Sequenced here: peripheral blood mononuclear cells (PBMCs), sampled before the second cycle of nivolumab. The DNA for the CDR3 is TGCAGCGTTGGGGGTCGGACCCCACCACGAGCTTTCTTT. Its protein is CSVGGRTPPRAFF. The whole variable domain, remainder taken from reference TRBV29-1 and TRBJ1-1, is SAVISQKPSRDICQRGTSLTIQCQVDSQVTMMFWYRQQPGQSLTLIATANQGSEATYESGFVIDKFPISRPNLTFSTLTVSNMSPEDSSIYLCSVGGRTPPRAFFGQGTRLTVV.